Listed below are T cell receptor beta chains from one sample, sequenced in a study of T cell responses to AZD1222 COVID-19 vaccine. The data were produced by immunoSEQ multiplex PCR, yet TCRdb's version contains in-frame clones alone and is incomplete. The sample has around 140,000 clones, over 90% seen once. The sequencing here drew on peripheral blood, taken 28 days after the second AZD1222 dose. These receptors came from an adult who received the AZD1222 COVID-19 vaccine. Each CDR3 is given without its conserved first and last residue.

v_gene	j_gene	CDR3aa
TRBV28	TRBJ1-6	ASSPTGQGVTPLH
TRBV29-1	TRBJ2-7	SVEEGGQGTPYEQY
TRBV18	TRBJ2-7	ASSQAGGPYEQY
TRBV5-1	TRBJ2-3	ASRYSGVSSTDTQY
TRBV27	TRBJ1-4	ASSPLLQGGGEKLF
TRBV2	TRBJ1-6	ASSGTGNSPLH
TRBV19	TRBJ1-2	ASSSGFYGYT
TRBV12-3/TRBV12-4	TRBJ1-2	ASSLSSGYT
TRBV10-2	TRBJ2-1	ASSDYNEQF
TRBV5-1	TRBJ1-1	ASSQRGDEAF
TRBV13	TRBJ2-7	ASSSRLAGSYEQY